Listed here are 23 T cell receptor beta chains from one sample, sequenced in a study of regulatory T cells in long-lasting Graves disease. The time point denotes: newly diagnosed GD, antithyroid drugs for less than 3 months. RNA from PBMCs was the source of the TCR library. Arm-PCR of CDR3 regions and iRepertoire HTBI primers were the basis on which TCR beta libraries were built. TCRdb redid the calling of the multiplex PCR reads with MiXCR, one entry per CDR3 protein. The sample lists roughly 420,000 distinct CDR3 sequences, roughly a sixth occurring once. Sequencing was performed on peripheral blood mononuclear cells (PBMCs), taken at new diagnosis, from a patient treated with antithyroid drugs. The receptors were sampled from a female donor with Graves disease.

This clonotype was seen at least ten times. V and J are TRBV12-3 or TRBV12-4 and TRBJ2-7; no clear D gene. Trimming removed 3 bases from V and 5 bases from J, with 11 bases in between. This CDR3 is built from 13 residues. CDR3 in amino acids: CASSLQVAHEQYF. CDR3 nucleotides: TGTGCCAGCAGTTTGCAGGTGGCCCACGAGCAGTACTTC.

The chain recombines TRBV7-2 with TRBJ2-1; 8 bases map to TRBD1. The CDR3 extends over 15 amino acids. In germline, CDR1 is SGHTA, CDR2 FQGNSA. With V trimmed by 5 bases and J by 6 bases, 9 bases remained unmatched. CDR3 amino acids: CASSGGTGGINEQFF. CDR3 nucleotides: TGTGCCAGCAGCGGAGGGACAGGAGGAATCAATGAGCAGTTCTTC.

This clonotype appeared many times. The rearrangement joins TRBV6-5 to TRBJ1-1, with D uncertain. This CDR3 region has 13 residues. V was cut by 2 bases and J by 1 base, with 5 bases left in between. The germline CDR1 and CDR2 sequences are MNHEY and SVGAGI. Written as DNA, the CDR3 is TGTGCCAGCAGTTACGTACCGAACACTGAAGCTTTCTTT. Its protein is CASSYVPNTEAFF.

This clonotype occurred many times. The rearrangement links TRBV4-1 to TRBJ2-1; possibly TRBD1 or TRBD2 for D (5 bases each). This CDR3 is 16 amino acids long. CDR1 is MGHRA and CDR2 is YSYEKL in the germline V gene. The V end was cut by 6 bases, the J end by 1 base, with 16 bases between. The DNA for the CDR3 is TGCGCCAGCAGGCCAACCCAGAGGGGTTCCTACAATGAGCAGTTCTTC. Protein: CASRPTQRGSYNEQFF.

This clonotype occurred many times. J is TRBJ2-3 and V is TRBV20-1; D possibly corresponds to TRBD2 (6 bases). CDR1 is DFQATT and CDR2 is SNEGSKA in the germline V gene (reference sequence). The V gene lost 6 bases and the J gene lost 2 bases, with 12 bases spanning the gap. The CDR3 spans 13 residues. CDR3 loop: CSAGLANTDTQYF. DNA of the CDR3: TGCAGTGCGGGGCTAGCGAACACAGATACGCAGTATTTT.

This clonotype appeared many times. V gene TRBV11-2 combines with J gene TRBJ1-5; 7 bases are a match to TRBD1. Trimming at V came to 4 bases and at J to 1 base, leaving 4 bases not matched to a gene. The CDR3 length is 15 residues. Germline CDR1 is SGHAT and CDR2 is FQNNGV. Here the CDR3 DNA reads TGTGCCAGCAGCTGGGACAGTTCGAGCAATCAGCCCCAGCATTTT. Translated, it gives CASSWDSSSNQPQHF.

The CDR3 here is CASSLEDGVEAQYF. For the CDR3, the DNA is TGCGCCAGCAGCTTGGAGGACGGAGTCGAGGCCCAGTACTTC. The chain links TRBV5-1 to TRBJ2-5; D is uncertain. V lost 0 bases to trimming and J lost 9 bases, with 15 bases between them. This CDR3 has 14 amino acids. Looked up from germline, CDR1 is SGHRS and CDR2 is YFSETQ.

A remark on this clonotype: One base away lies a much larger clone, so this may be a sequencing read error. The rearrangement links TRBV6-1 to TRBJ1-3; D unresolved. The CDR3 has 12 residues. V was pared by 6 bases and J by 2 bases, with 5 bases between. CDR1 is MNHNS and CDR2 is SASEGT in the germline V gene. CDR3 coding DNA: TGTGCCAGCAGGCAAGCTGGAAACACCATATATTTT. Its protein product is CASRQAGNTIYF.

The table lists this clonotype with a few counts. CDR3 residues: CASSFVVPDGITDTQYF. CDR3 nucleotides: TGTGCCAGCAGTTTTGTTGTGCCGGACGGAATCACAGATACGCAGTATTTT. The chain is built from TRBV28 and TRBJ2-3; D unresolved. The V end was cut by 3 bases, the J end by 2 bases, with 18 bases between. CDR3 length equals 17 residues. Germline CDR1 and CDR2: MDHEN and SYDVKM.

This clonotype came up many times. The chain employs TRBV7-8 and TRBJ2-7; no reliable D call. CDR3 length: 11 residues. Germline assignment: CDR1 SGHVS and CDR2 FQNEAQ. V lost 4 bases to trimming and J lost 5 bases, with 6 bases between them. The CDR3 sequence is CASSSKDEQYF. CDR3 nucleotides: TGTGCCAGCAGCTCCAAAGACGAGCAGTACTTC.

There are many counts of this clonotype. J is TRBJ1-5 and V is TRBV5-5, with 7 bases identical to TRBD1. The CDR3 runs 14 residues. With 4 bases clipped from V and 11 bases from J, the junction kept 12 bases outside the gene matches. Germline CDR1 reads SGHKS; CDR2 reads YYEKEE (reference sequence). The CDR3 sequence: CASSPRQGPMAQHF. The CDR3 DNA sequence: TGTGCCAGCAGCCCCCGACAGGGACCTATGGCCCAGCATTTT.

In its sample, this clonotype was seen a few times. The chain is built from TRBV20-1 and TRBJ2-7, with D perhaps TRBD1 (6 bases). Looked up from germline, CDR1 is DFQATT and CDR2 is SNEGSKA (reference sequence). The CDR3 length is 15 residues. The germline V and J ends were trimmed by 7 bases and 6 bases, with 25 bases remaining between them. As DNA, the CDR3 is TGCAGTGGTCGCGTCTCAGGTCAGGGGACGAGCGAGCAGTACTTC. Amino acids: CSGRVSGQGTSEQYF.

The chain recombines TRBV2 with TRBJ2-1, with a tentative D call TRBD2 (7 bases). The V gene lost 10 bases and the J gene lost 9 bases, with 10 bases spanning the gap. The CDR3 runs to 10 residues. CDR1 is SNHLY and CDR2 is FYNNEI in the germline V gene. This CDR3 reads CATRGGEQFF. DNA of the CDR3: TGTGCCACTAGGGGGGGTGAGCAGTTCTTC.

This clonotype was detected only a few times. The chain is built from TRBV9 and TRBJ2-3; D may be TRBD2 (5 bases). Germline values: CDR1 SGDLS, CDR2 YYNGEE. The CDR3 contains 14 residues. The ends were cut back, 3 bases at V and 2 bases at J, with 10 bases in the middle. The CDR3 protein is CASSAEGFTDTQYF. CDR3 nucleotide sequence: TGTGCCAGCAGCGCTGAGGGATTCACAGATACGCAGTATTTT.

There are many counts of this clonotype. This chain connects TRBV2 to TRBJ2-7; maybe TRBD1 (5 bases). Germline V gene sequence: CDR1 SNHLY, CDR2 FYNNEI. Trimming left V 6 bases short and J 3 bases short, with 15 bases between. The CDR3 spans 14 residues. CDR3 in DNA: TGTGCCAGCAGCGATATACAGGTGGACTACGAGCAGTACTTC. Encoded protein: CASSDIQVDYEQYF.

V gene TRBV19 combines with J gene TRBJ1-1; D call uncertain. V shed 3 bases and J shed 0 bases, with 5 bases lying between them. This CDR3 region has 13 residues. The germline gives CDR1 LNHDA, CDR2 SQIVND (reference sequence). CDR3 DNA: TGTGCCAGTAGTATGGCATTGAACACTGAAGCTTTCTTT. The encoded protein is CASSMALNTEAFF.

In its sample, this clonotype was seen a few times. The rearrangement links TRBV3-1 to TRBJ1-2; D may be TRBD1 (5 bases). CDR3 length: 16 residues. Germline lookup yields CDR1 LGHDT and CDR2 YNNKEL (reference sequence). Trimming left V 1 base short and J 3 bases short, with 15 bases between. CDR3 sequence reads: CASSQVGTADDYGYTF. The DNA of the CDR3 is TGTGCCAGCAGCCAAGTGGGGACCGCCGACGACTATGGCTACACCTTC.

The CDR3 DNA follows: TGTGCCAGCAGCGTAGGGGGCTTGGAGACCCAGTACTTC. This translates into CASSVGGLETQYF. The chain is built from TRBV9 and TRBJ2-5, with D possibly TRBD1 on 5 matching bases. V lost 0 bases to trimming and J lost 5 bases, with 8 bases between them. The CDR3 consists of 13 residues. From germline, CDR1 is SGDLS and CDR2 YYNGEE. Variable domain in full (rest from reference TRBV9 and TRBJ2-5): DSGVTQTPKHLITATGQRVTLRCSPRSGDLSVYWYQQSLDQGLQFLIQYYNGEERAKGNILERFSAQQFPDLHSELNLSSLELGDSALYFCASSVGGLETQYFGPGTRLLVL.

This clonotype was counted at least ten times. The chain joins TRBV20-1 to TRBJ2-7; the D gene is possibly TRBD1 (6 bases). V lost 0 bases to trimming and J lost 5 bases, with 20 bases between them. Per germline, CDR1 DFQATT and CDR2 SNEGSKA (reference sequence). CDR3 length equals 16 residues. CDR3 DNA sequence: TGCAGTGCTAGAGAAACAACTCTAGGGGACATCCACGAGCAGTACTTC. Translated: CSARETTLGDIHEQYF.

The chain links TRBV29-1 to TRBJ1-1, with D possibly being TRBD1 (5 bases). The CDR3 is 14 amino acids. V lost 7 bases to trimming and J lost 8 bases, with 23 bases between them. The germline V gene has CDR1 SQVTM and CDR2 ANQGSEA. The CDR3 loop reads CSGGGAGRASEAFF. CDR3 bases: TGCAGCGGGGGTGGGGCAGGGAGAGCCTCAGAAGCTTTCTTT.

This clonotype was seen repeatedly, ten times or more. The rearrangement links TRBV3-1 to TRBJ2-3; 12 nucleotides match TRBD2. The CDR3 consists of 17 residues. The junction had 8 bases not matched to a gene; V was cut back by 3 bases and J by 4 bases. Germline V lookup: CDR1 LGHDT, CDR2 YNNKEL (reference sequence). CDR3 loop: CASSQKTSGRRADTQYF. The CDR3 nucleotides read TGTGCCAGCAGCCAGAAGACTAGCGGGAGACGAGCAGATACGCAGTATTTT.

In this sample, this clonotype turned up many times. The rearrangement joins TRBV20-1 to TRBJ2-7, with 7 bases lining up with TRBD1. Germline values: CDR1 DFQATT, CDR2 SNEGSKA (reference sequence). This CDR3 spans 13 amino acids. V lost 6 bases to trimming and J lost 2 bases; unmatched junction nucleotides: 7. The CDR3: CSALGQTTYEQYF. The CDR3 coding sequence is TGCAGTGCCTTGGGACAGACAACCTACGAGCAGTACTTC.

The sample holds many counts of this clonotype. The chain recombines TRBV5-5 with TRBJ2-4; D uncertain. The CDR3 length is 14 residues. The V end lost 4 bases, the J end lost 8 bases, and 16 bases lay between the germline ends. The germline V gene encodes CDR1 SGHKS and CDR2 YYEKEE (reference sequence). The CDR3 sequence is CASSHSSSIDIQYF. The CDR3 DNA is TGTGCCAGCAGCCACTCCAGTTCGATCGACATTCAGTACTTC.